This entry lists 25 T cell receptor beta chains sequenced from one sample in a study of PD-L1 blockade in urothelial cancer. The data were produced by immunoSEQ multiplex PCR, yet TCRdb's version contains in-frame clones alone and is incomplete. This sample carries roughly 120,000 clones, 75% to 95% of them seen once, and the ten largest clones take around 4%. Regarding time point: peripheral blood 6 weeks after treatment start. The sample in question was PBMCs, obtained around atezolizumab (anti-PD-L1) treatment. The source is a man aged 60 to 75 with urothelial cancer.

The chain couples TRBV5-6 to TRBJ1-3, with D possibly TRBD1 on 6 matching bases. CDR1 and CDR2 from the germline V gene are SGHDT and YYEEEE. The CDR3 consists of 16 residues. The V end was cut by 3 bases, the J end by 0 bases, with 13 bases between. The CDR3 loop is CASSSQGITSGNTIYF. The CDR3 DNA reads as TGTGCCAGCAGCTCCCAGGGGATCACCTCTGGAAACACCATATATTTT. Using reference TRBV5-6 and TRBJ1-3 for the parts outside the CDR3, the full variable domain is DAGVTQSPTHLIKTRGQQVTLRCSPKSGHDTVSWYQQALGQGPQFIFQYYEEEERQRGNFPDRFSGHQFPNYSSELNVNALLLGDSALYLCASSSQGITSGNTIYFGEGSWLTVV.

The chain carries TRBV27 and TRBJ1-2, with 10 positions matching TRBD1. The J segment lost 4 bases and the V segment lost 6 bases, leaving 5 bases of the junction unmatched. The length of the CDR3 is 14 residues. Per germline, CDR1 MNHEY and CDR2 SMNVEV (reference sequence). Here the CDR3 reads CASRGTGDGYGYTF. The CDR3 DNA is TGTGCCAGCAGAGGGACAGGGGACGGCTATGGCTACACCTTC.

This chain joins TRBV23-1 and TRBJ2-5; D call uncertain. TRBV23-1 is designated an ORF whose function remains uncertain. V was clipped by 7 bases and J by 5 bases, with 5 bases between them. The CDR3 totals 10 residues. The CDR3 DNA follows: TGCGCCAGCACGTTTGAGACCCAGTACTTC. Amino acid sequence: CASTFETQYF.

The rearrangement uses TRBV10-3 and TRBJ1-5, with a tentative D call TRBD1 (6 bases). Germline assignment: CDR1 ENHRY and CDR2 SYGVKD. This CDR3 has 12 residues. V lost 2 bases and J 8 bases, leaving 7 bases between the germline ends. The DNA of the CDR3 is TGTGCCATCAGTGAGCCAGGGGAGCCCCAGCATTTT. This encodes CAISEPGEPQHF.

The V call is TRBV7-3, the J call TRBJ1-5, with D unresolved. The ends were cut back, 1 base at V and 0 bases at J, with 10 bases in the middle. The CDR3 is made up of 16 amino acids. CDR1 SGHTA and CDR2 FQGTGA come from the germline V gene. CDR3 in amino acids: CASSLKLADSNQPQHF. The CDR3 coding sequence is TGTGCCAGCAGCTTAAAATTGGCAGATAGCAATCAGCCCCAGCATTTT.

The chain carries TRBV19 and TRBJ1-1, with 7 bases fitting TRBD1. Germline CDR1 and CDR2: LNHDA and SQIVND (reference sequence). The CDR3 length is 14 residues. The V segment lost 3 bases and the J segment 5 bases; nucleotides outside the gene matches: 6. Here the CDR3 DNA reads TGTGCCAGTAGTATCCAGGGGGGAAGGACTGAAGCTTTCTTT. Amino acids: CASSIQGGRTEAFF.

This chain uses TRBV6-1 with TRBJ2-1; D gene unclear. This CDR3 region has 17 residues. V was shortened by 2 bases and J by 2 bases, with 16 bases between the two germline ends. Germline loops: CDR1 MNHNS, CDR2 SASEGT. The CDR3 region is CASSELGSFQAYNEQFF. The CDR3 nucleotides read TGTGCCAGCAGTGAATTGGGCAGTTTCCAAGCCTACAATGAGCAGTTCTTC.

This clone has only one observation. This chain links TRBV7-8 with TRBJ2-1, with TRBD2 matching 10 bases. This CDR3 has 17 residues. Per the germline V gene, CDR1 is SGHVS and CDR2 is FQNEAQ. The trim removed 4 bases at V and 7 bases at J, leaving 13 bases unmatched. Here the CDR3 DNA reads TGTGCCAGCAGCTGGGGCCGGGAGCGGGAGGGCCGGAATGAGCAGTTCTTC. This encodes CASSWGREREGRNEQFF.

The CDR3 nucleotides read TGTGCCAGCAGTCCCTCGGGACAGGCCTCCTACGAGCAGTACTTC. Its protein is CASSPSGQASYEQYF. V is TRBV9 and J is TRBJ2-7; 8 positions agree with TRBD1. Trimming at V came to 5 bases and at J to 0 bases, leaving 7 bases not matched to a gene. The CDR3 is made up of 15 amino acids. CDR1 and CDR2 (germline): SGDLS, YYNGEE.

The V call is TRBV19, the J call TRBJ1-5; 9 nucleotides agree with TRBD1. The CDR3 has 14 amino acids. Germline V gives CDR1 LNHDA, CDR2 SQIVND (reference sequence). J lost 7 bases, V lost 2 bases, and 3 bases had no gene match. The CDR3, as DNA: TGTGCCAGTAGTATAACAGGGGGCTGGCAGCCCCAGCATTTT. It encodes CASSITGGWQPQHF. The whole variable domain, remainder taken from reference TRBV19 and TRBJ1-5, is DGGITQSPKYLFRKEGQNVTLSCEQNLNHDAMYWYRQDPGQGLRLIYYSQIVNDFQKGDIAEGYSVSREKKESFPLTVTSAQKNPTAFYLCASSITGGWQPQHFGDGTRLSIL.

The rearrangement links TRBV11-2 to TRBJ2-5; the match to TRBD2 covers 9 bases. Germline values: CDR1 SGHAT, CDR2 FQNNGV. The CDR3 totals 16 residues. With 5 bases clipped from V and 2 bases from J, the junction kept 9 bases outside the gene matches. The chain's CDR3 is CASSRRGAGGQETQYF. In nucleotides, the CDR3 is TGTGCCAGCAGCCGGAGGGGTGCGGGGGGGCAAGAGACCCAGTACTTC.

The V and J genes are TRBV2 and TRBJ2-1, with 11 bases aligning to TRBD2. CDR3 length equals 15 residues. Trimming cost V 3 bases and J 2 bases; bases outside gene matches: 0. The germline gives CDR1 SNHLY, CDR2 FYNNEI. For the CDR3, the DNA is TGTGCCAGCAGTGATAGCGGGGGGGCCTACAATGAGCAGTTCTTC. This codes for CASSDSGGAYNEQFF.

The genes are TRBV5-1 and TRBJ2-3; 7 bases agree with TRBD1. CDR3 length equals 18 residues. V shed 0 bases and J 0 bases; nucleotides not matched to a gene: 10. CDR1 and CDR2 (germline): SGHRS, YFSETQ. CDR3: CASSLDVVRGQSTDTQYF. CDR3 in DNA: TGCGCCAGCAGCTTGGACGTAGTTAGGGGACAGAGCACAGATACGCAGTATTTT.

V is TRBV5-1 and J is TRBJ2-3; TRBD1 matches 7 bases. The CDR3 is made up of 13 amino acids. V gave up 4 bases and J gave up 3 bases; unmatched junction bases: 2. Germline CDR1 is SGHRS and CDR2 is YFSETQ. The CDR3 region is CASSEGATDTQYF. The CDR3 bases are TGCGCCAGCAGCGAGGGGGCAACAGATACGCAGTATTTT.

The chain combines TRBV27 with TRBJ1-4, with D hard to call. With 2 bases removed from V and 10 bases from J, the gap between germline ends came to 8 bases. From germline, CDR1 is MNHEY and CDR2 SMNVEV (reference sequence). This CDR3 contains 12 residues. This chain's CDR3 is CASSLAEGKLFF. The CDR3 nucleotides read TGTGCCAGCAGTTTAGCAGAGGGAAAACTGTTTTTT.

This chain joins TRBV5-1 and TRBJ2-5, with 10 bases matching TRBD1. Trimming at V came to 7 bases and at J to 7 bases, leaving 10 bases not matched to a gene. The CDR3 totals 14 residues. Germline V gene sequence: CDR1 SGHRS, CDR2 YFSETQ. CDR3 sequence reads: CASLPGTGDRTQYF. The CDR3 coding sequence is TGCGCCAGCTTGCCCGGGACAGGGGACCGGACCCAGTACTTC.

The chain recombines TRBV23-1 with TRBJ2-2; 10 bases align to TRBD2. TRBV23-1 is known as an ORF, though its function is uncertain. The CDR3 is 15 residues long. This chain's CDR3 is CGKAAGGPNTGELFF. In nucleotides, the CDR3 is TGCGGGAAAGCAGCGGGAGGGCCGAACACCGGGGAGCTGTTTTTT.

The chain couples TRBV5-1 to TRBJ2-3, with 11 positions matching TRBD1. With 0 bases clipped from V and 2 bases from J, the junction kept 2 bases outside the gene matches. CDR3 length equals 16 residues. Germline V CDR1 and CDR2: SGHRS, YFSETQ. The CDR3 DNA reads as TGCGCCAGCAGCTTGGGGACAGGGGGCGTCACAGATACGCAGTATTTT. Its translation: CASSLGTGGVTDTQYF.

This chain connects TRBV7-3 to TRBJ2-1, with 7 positions matching TRBD2. Looked up from germline, CDR1 is SGHTA and CDR2 is FQGTGA. The CDR3 runs to 15 residues. Trimming cost V 5 bases and J 6 bases; bases outside gene matches: 10. This CDR3 reads CASSLGLGSPNEQFF. The CDR3 nucleotides are TGTGCCAGCAGCCTCGGACTAGGATCACCCAATGAGCAGTTCTTC. Full variable domain (rest looked up from reference TRBV7-3 and TRBJ2-1): GAGVSQTPSNKVTEKGKYVELRCDPISGHTALYWYRQSLGQGPEFLIYFQGTGAADDSGLPNDRFFAVRPEGSVSTLKIQRTERGDSAVYLCASSLGLGSPNEQFFGPGTRLTVL.

This chain joins TRBV5-6 and TRBJ2-1; 11 nucleotides agree with TRBD2. CDR3 size: 17 residues. Germline CDR1 reads SGHDT; CDR2 reads YYEEEE. After removal of 2 bases from V and 2 bases from J, the junction contained 6 bases not matched to a gene. The CDR3 DNA reads as TGTGCCAGCAGCTTACTAGCGGGAGAGGGACCCTACAATGAGCAGTTCTTC. It codes for CASSLLAGEGPYNEQFF. The whole variable domain, filled in from reference TRBV5-6 and TRBJ2-1, reads DAGVTQSPTHLIKTRGQQVTLRCSPKSGHDTVSWYQQALGQGPQFIFQYYEEEERQRGNFPDRFSGHQFPNYSSELNVNALLLGDSALYLCASSLLAGEGPYNEQFFGPGTRLTVL.

This clone has a single count. The chain has TRBV6-4 and TRBJ1-6; D is uncertain. Germline loops: CDR1 MRHNA, CDR2 SNTAGT. Trimming pared 4 bases from V and 7 bases from J, leaving 8 bases between. This CDR3 is built from 13 residues. CDR3: CASSVTGNSPLHF. The CDR3 DNA is TGTGCCAGCAGTGTAACGGGGAATTCACCCCTCCACTTT.

This chain joins TRBV5-1 and TRBJ1-2; D is ambiguous. V was shortened by 3 bases and J by 4 bases, with 16 bases between the two germline ends. The CDR3 length is 15 residues. The germline gives CDR1 SGHRS, CDR2 YFSETQ. CDR3 bases: TGCGCCAGCAGCTCCGCCGAGCCCAATCTCTATGGCTACACCTTC. Protein product: CASSSAEPNLYGYTF.

The chain carries TRBV5-6 and TRBJ2-1; 7 bases agree with TRBD1. J was trimmed by 11 bases and V by 3 bases; bases with no gene match: 5. Germline CDR1 is SGHDT and CDR2 is YYEEEE. This CDR3 has 12 residues. The CDR3 spells CASSSTGNQQFF. The CDR3 DNA sequence: TGTGCCAGCAGCTCGACAGGGAATCAGCAGTTCTTC.

This chain uses TRBV11-2 with TRBJ2-7; 9 nucleotides match TRBD1. Per germline, CDR1 SGHAT and CDR2 FQNNGV. V gave up 5 bases and J gave up 3 bases; unmatched junction bases: 8. The CDR3 is made up of 15 amino acids. The CDR3 coding sequence is TGTGCCAGCAGCCACTTGGGACAGGGTATCTACGAGCAGTACTTC. It is translated as CASSHLGQGIYEQYF.

The rearrangement joins TRBV5-4 to TRBJ2-5; 10 nucleotides match TRBD2. The CDR3 is 17 residues long. Looked up from germline, CDR1 is SGHNT and CDR2 is YYREEE (reference sequence). The trim removed 6 bases at V and 5 bases at J, leaving 16 bases unmatched. This CDR3 is CASMHGPSGRARETQYF. Here the CDR3 DNA reads TGTGCCAGCATGCACGGTCCAAGCGGGAGGGCCCGGGAGACCCAGTACTTC.